Shown below are 21 T cell receptor beta chains from a single sample sequenced in a study of shared clonotypes between healthy human individuals. Repertoires were generated with immunoSEQ multiplex PCR, while TCRdb's copy carries only in-frame clones and drops some. The table records about 660,000 clones, around 67% of them present only once. Sample: memory CD4+ T cells sorted from blood. Subset in this sample: CD45RA-negative fraction. The receptors shown here come from a woman aged 25 to 45 in good health.

The chain carries TRBV5-6 and TRBJ1-2; TRBD1 matches 8 bases. The CDR3 length is 13 residues. The trim removed 4 bases at V and 7 bases at J, leaving 6 bases unmatched. The germline CDR1 and CDR2 sequences are SGHDT and YYEEEE. In DNA, the CDR3 is TGTGCCAGCAGCGCCAGGACAGGGCTTGGCTACACCTTC. Its translation: CASSARTGLGYTF.

This clone was counted a single time. The chain combines TRBV30 with TRBJ1-2, with 8 positions matching TRBD1. CDR1 GTSNPN and CDR2 SVGIG come from the germline V gene (reference sequence). The CDR3 is made up of 13 amino acids. V gave up 7 bases and J gave up 6 bases; unmatched junction bases: 10. CDR3 sequence: CASGQGGLNGYTF. Here the CDR3 DNA reads TGTGCCTCCGGACAGGGAGGACTGAATGGCTACACCTTC. The complete variable domain, with remaining parts taken from reference TRBV30 and TRBJ1-2, reads SQTIHQWPATLVQPVGSPLSLECTVEGTSNPNLYWYRQAAGRGLQLLFYSVGIGQISSEVPQNLSASRPQDRQFILSSKKLLLSDSGFYLCASGQGGLNGYTFGSGTRLTVV.

V and J are TRBV10-3 and TRBJ1-2; D is possibly TRBD1 (5 bases). This CDR3 has 15 amino acids. Trimming left V 2 bases short and J 6 bases short, with 16 bases between. Germline values: CDR1 ENHRY, CDR2 SYGVKD. CDR3 protein: CAISELRQQGDGYTF. The CDR3, as DNA: TGTGCCATCAGTGAGCTTAGGCAGCAGGGCGATGGCTACACCTTC.

The chain links TRBV11-3 to TRBJ2-7, with D perhaps given as TRBD1 or TRBD2 (5 bases each). Germline lookup yields CDR1 SGHNT and CDR2 YENEEA. The CDR3 length is 14 residues. V was cut by 2 bases and J by 4 bases, with 12 bases left in between. CDR3 nucleotides: TGTGCCAGCAGCTTACTCGAGGGACCATACGAGCAGTACTTC. Translation gives CASSLLEGPYEQYF.

The CDR3 DNA sequence: TGTGCCAGCAGCTATCAAGGTATGAACACTGAAGCTTTCTTT. This sequence encodes CASSYQGMNTEAFF. The chain has TRBV11-2 and TRBJ1-1; D not resolved. The CDR3 sequence is 14 residues long. CDR1 is SGHAT and CDR2 is FQNNGV in the germline V gene. Trimming removed 4 bases at V and 0 bases at J, with 9 bases between.

V and J are TRBV5-1 and TRBJ1-1, with unresolved D. Germline V gives CDR1 SGHRS, CDR2 YFSETQ. The CDR3 has 14 amino acids. Trimming removed 0 bases from V and 0 bases from J, with 6 bases in between. CDR3 residues: CASSLGVMNTEAFF. The CDR3 DNA reads as TGCGCCAGCAGCTTGGGGGTCATGAACACTGAAGCTTTCTTT.

This clone came up once. The chain employs TRBV30 and TRBJ2-1, with 8 bases aligning to TRBD2. The CDR3 is 13 residues long. V was pared by 7 bases and J by 8 bases, with 10 bases of the junction left unmatched. Germline V gene data show CDR1 as GTSNPN and CDR2 as SVGIG (reference sequence). CDR3 sequence: CASSGSPSHEQFF. CDR3 DNA: TGTGCCTCCAGCGGGAGCCCGAGCCATGAGCAGTTCTTC.

Concerning this clone itself: Additional DNA sequences in this sample encode the identical CDR3. The chain couples TRBV28 to TRBJ2-7, with D uncertain. The CDR3 is 11 residues long. The V gene's germline CDR1 is MDHEN and CDR2 SYDVKM. The V end lost 6 bases, the J end lost 4 bases, and 7 bases lay between the germline ends. The CDR3 nucleotides read TGTGCCAGCAGCTCGGTTTACGAGCAGTACTTC. It translates to CASSSVYEQYF.

The rearrangement links TRBV9 to TRBJ2-1; 10 nucleotides line up with TRBD2. CDR1 and CDR2 (germline): SGDLS, YYNGEE. V lost 0 bases to trimming and J lost 0 bases; unmatched junction nucleotides: 6. The CDR3 consists of 18 residues. The chain's CDR3 is CASSVGLAGWSSYNEQFF. Written as DNA, the CDR3 is TGTGCCAGCAGCGTAGGACTAGCGGGTTGGAGCTCCTACAATGAGCAGTTCTTC.

J is TRBJ1-3 and V is TRBV29-1; a possible D gene is TRBD1 (5 bases). The ends were cut back, 4 bases at V and 0 bases at J, with 13 bases in the middle. The V gene's germline CDR1 is SQVTM and CDR2 ANQGSEA. The CDR3 spans 15 residues. The DNA of the CDR3 is TGCAGCGTTGCCCTTACAGGCCGCTCTGGAAACACCATATATTTT. Its translation: CSVALTGRSGNTIYF. Together with reference TRBV29-1 and TRBJ1-3, the CDR3 gives the full variable domain: SAVISQKPSRDICQRGTSLTIQCQVDSQVTMMFWYRQQPGQSLTLIATANQGSEATYESGFVIDKFPISRPNLTFSTLTVSNMSPEDSSIYLCSVALTGRSGNTIYFGEGSWLTVV.

The J gene is TRBJ1-5, the V gene TRBV10-3, with D possibly TRBD1 on 6 matching bases. The length of the CDR3 is 15 residues. Germline V lookup: CDR1 ENHRY, CDR2 SYGVKD. Trimming stripped 10 bases from V and 1 base from J, with 17 bases between. DNA of the CDR3: TGTGCCAGTTCCCGGGACAAAAAGAGCAATCAGCCCCAGCATTTT. It codes for CASSRDKKSNQPQHF.

In its sample, this clone was seen a few times. V usage is TRBV14 and J usage is TRBJ2-7, with 16 bases lining up with TRBD2. V was pared by 4 bases and J by 1 base, with 7 bases of the junction left unmatched. The germline CDR1 and CDR2 sequences are SGHDN and FVKESK. This CDR3 is 18 amino acids long. The CDR3 sequence is CASSPGLAGGPESYEQYF. The DNA for the CDR3 is TGTGCCAGCAGCCCGGGACTAGCGGGAGGGCCAGAGTCCTACGAGCAGTACTTC.

This chain links TRBV28 with TRBJ2-7; 7 nucleotides line up with TRBD1. V trimming: 3 bases; J trimming: 2 bases; junction bases outside the gene matches: 19. The CDR3 is made up of 19 amino acids. CDR1 is MDHEN and CDR2 is SYDVKM in the germline V gene. The DNA for the CDR3 is TGTGCCAGCAGTTTCGAACTCAGGGCGCAGGGGACAGACGCCTACGAGCAGTACTTC. Translated: CASSFELRAQGTDAYEQYF.

The rearrangement uses TRBV2 and TRBJ2-1, with D unresolved. Trimming took off 6 bases at V and 4 bases at J, with 7 bases between the two ends. The CDR3 runs to 12 residues. Germline V gene sequence: CDR1 SNHLY, CDR2 FYNNEI. CDR3 DNA sequence: TGTGCCAGCAGAGACTGGTACAATGAGCAGTTCTTC. Protein: CASRDWYNEQFF.

The chain joins TRBV7-2 to TRBJ2-1; no firm D call. V shed 1 base and J shed 7 bases, with 11 bases lying between them. This CDR3 has 14 amino acids. From germline, CDR1 is SGHTA and CDR2 FQGNSA. The CDR3 DNA is TGTGCCAGCAGCTTAGGCTTTAGGAAGAATGAGCAGTTCTTC. It specifies CASSLGFRKNEQFF.

The chain employs TRBV19 and TRBJ1-4; 8 nucleotides agree with TRBD1. Germline V lookup: CDR1 LNHDA, CDR2 SQIVND (reference sequence). This CDR3 comprises 14 residues. V lost 6 bases to trimming and J lost 7 bases; unmatched junction nucleotides: 7. The CDR3 nucleotides read TGTGCCAGTAGCGGGGGACAGGAGGGTGAAAAACTGTTTTTT. Translation gives CASSGGQEGEKLFF.

A remark on this clone: This sequence may be a read error, since a much larger clone differs from it by one base. This chain connects TRBV7-2 to TRBJ2-6; no clear D gene. Germline CDR1 is SGHTA and CDR2 is FQGNSA. The CDR3 sequence is 14 residues long. The V end was cut by 2 bases, the J end by 1 base, with 3 bases between. For the CDR3, the DNA is TGTGCCAGCAGCTTACATTCTGGGGCCAACGTCCTGACTTTC. Protein product: CASSLHSGANVLTF.

The rearrangement joins TRBV2 to TRBJ1-3; weak D call: TRBD1 (5 bases). Trimming pared 4 bases from V and 1 base from J, leaving 11 bases between. The germline V gene encodes CDR1 SNHLY and CDR2 FYNNEI. CDR3 length: 15 amino acids. As DNA, the CDR3 is TGTGCCAGCAGTGCAGGGAGGTGGTCTGGAAACACCATATATTTT. Its protein product is CASSAGRWSGNTIYF.

Regarding this clone: This same CDR3 is encoded by further DNA sequences in the sample. CDR3 amino acids: CASTGEETQYF. The CDR3, as DNA: TGTGCCAGTACAGGGGAGGAGACCCAGTACTTC. The rearrangement links TRBV2 to TRBJ2-5; 7 bases are shared with TRBD1. The germline V gene has CDR1 SNHLY and CDR2 FYNNEI. The V segment lost 9 bases and the J segment 5 bases; nucleotides outside the gene matches: 3. The CDR3 extends over 11 amino acids. The variable domain in full, with the rest retrieved from reference TRBV2 and TRBJ2-5, is EPEVTQTPSHQVTQMGQEVILRCVPISNHLYFYWYRQILGQKVEFLVSFYNNEISEKSEIFDDQFSVERPDGSNFTLKIRSTKLEDSAMYFCASTGEETQYFGPGTRLLVL.

Notes on this clone: This sample also contains other DNA sequences that code for the same CDR3. The gene calls are TRBV4-1 and TRBJ1-2, with TRBD1 matching over 9 bases. CDR1 is MGHRA and CDR2 is YSYEKL in the germline V gene. V trimming: 6 bases; J trimming: 3 bases; junction bases outside the gene matches: 5. The length of the CDR3 is 14 residues. CDR3 in DNA: TGCGCCAGCAGTCGGGACAGGGAGGACTATGGCTACACCTTC. Encoded protein: CASSRDREDYGYTF.

The chain is built from TRBV2 and TRBJ2-2; D is ambiguous. This CDR3 has 14 amino acids. In germline, CDR1 is SNHLY, CDR2 FYNNEI. Trimming shortened V by 4 bases and J by 0 bases, and 6 bases separated the two germline ends. The CDR3 DNA is TGTGCCAGCAGTGTAAGGACGAACACCGGGGAGCTGTTTTTT. This gives the protein CASSVRTNTGELFF.